This T cell receptor beta chain was captured in a study of a mutant IDH1 vaccine in newly diagnosed glioma (dated by TCRdb to about 2021). In terms of the full investigation: In the chemotherapy-containing groups, vaccination started alongside temozolomide cycles, whereas in patients who had radiotherapy alone it started 4-6 weeks after radiotherapy. Of the 25 to 35 treated patients, 62.5% were male and approximately 40% were female, and a mean age of approximately 40 years was recorded. Prior to enrollment, patients had been given standard therapy consisting of radiotherapy alone, temozolomide alone, or radiochemotherapy with temozolomide, with the combination given to most patients. The week-35 safety follow-up was designated visit V12, and the week-47 end of study was designated visit V13. Peripheral blood samples were drawn at six visits, namely V03 (baseline), V05, V07, V10, V12 and V13. Longitudinal TCRB deep sequencing was performed for approximately 24 treated patients wherever samples were available for exploratory analyses.

The library was generated by the immunoSEQ multiplex PCR assay. Rearranged TCR beta chain sequences were amplified with the hsTCRB Kit following the manufacturer's protocol. Sequencing of TCRB libraries was carried out on an Illumina MiSeq. Per the source publication's procedure: The kit vendor's proprietary platform handled demultiplexing, trimming and gene mapping. The clones in this table, taken by TCRdb from immuneACCESS, are in-frame only. Not every clone is retained; where verified, under half of the shortfall comes from an unresolved V gene, and the cause of the rest is unknown. V and J calls and clone size are as listed in that table; D and trimming were resolved from the DNA. Recorded for this sample are roughly 30,000 clones; over 65% of them occurred a single time. Approximately 15% of the sample goes to the ten largest clones. Study-wide conclusions, independent of this receptor: The authors stated that sample limitations prevented analyses of patient blood samples from being reproduced. Pseudoprogression seemed to be unrelated to changes in the top peripheral T cell clonotypes found by TCRB sequencing. Selection of PBMC samples for TCRB deep sequencing was based on availability. Across multiple MHC alleles, vaccine-induced immune responses were seen in around 93% of patients.

In the paper's terms, the time point label means: week 35, safety follow-up. A 20-mer mutant IDH1 peptide at 300 micrograms in Montanide made up each vaccine dose, which was injected subcutaneously together with topical imiquimod. Eight vaccinations were administered to patients in weeks 1, 3, 5, 7, 11, 15, 19 and 23, corresponding to visits V03 through V10. Newly diagnosed WHO grade 3 or 4 IDH1-mutant astrocytomas showing loss of nuclear ATRX were present in the donors. The samples were drawn from NOA16, a multicentre, single-arm, open-label phase I trial in Germany that tested a mutant IDH1 peptide vaccine in humans for the first time. Genomic DNA for TCRB sequencing was extracted from EDTA blood using the DNeasy Blood and Tissue Kit. In the case of this clone: The antigen it binds to is not known. There are no base qualities to consult, and no much larger clone falls within one base.

V is pared back by 7 bases and J by 0 bases, with 15 bases lying between the germline termini. CDR1 and CDR2 were assigned from the germline V gene as SGHRS and YFSETQ. The CDR3, from cysteine to phenylalanine, totals 15 residues. The retained sequence is limited to the CDR3, 45 bases, with the frame set at the first base. The sequence came from a man aged 30-40 years with glioma. The starting material was PBMCs, obtained from a glioma patient whose treatment included an IDH1 peptide vaccine. The sequence links TRBV5-1 to TRBJ2-3; no confident D gene assignment can be made. The bases are TGCGCCAGCGGCGTTATCGGACCTAGCACAGATACGCAGTATTTT. This codes for CASGVIGPSTDTQYF.